The 26 T cell receptor beta chains presented below share a single source sample, sequenced in a study of CD8 T cells in ankylosing spondylitis. No antigen has been assigned to these receptors. Study results and caveats: Blood of patients with ankylosing spondylitis appeared to be characterized by a TCR beta motif of roughly eight highly homologous variants.

TCRdb re-called the 5' RACE reads through MiXCR, storing one row per CDR3 protein. The data hold about 540,000 distinct CDR3 sequences, with over 9.5% observed a single time. Material: blood, either unsorted or a sorted T cell fraction (not recorded which). The receptors were gathered from a male donor with ankylosing spondylitis.

This clonotype was found once. The chain couples TRBV20-1 to TRBJ2-7; 10 bases align to TRBD1. Germline lookup yields CDR1 DFQATT and CDR2 SNEGSKA (reference sequence). This CDR3 has 15 residues. Losses at the gene ends were 1 base for V and 5 bases for J; bases not matched to a gene: 8. CDR3 loop: CSARALDRGSNEQYF. The CDR3 DNA is TGCAGTGCTAGAGCCCTGGACAGGGGGTCTAACGAGCAGTACTTC.

This clonotype was observed a handful of times. CDR3 region: CSAYPETSGYDSYEQYF. The CDR3 DNA reads TGCAGTGCCTACCCCGAGACTAGCGGTTACGACTCCTACGAGCAGTACTTC. The V and J genes are TRBV20-1 and TRBJ2-7, with TRBD2 matching over 9 bases. The V segment lost 6 bases and the J segment 0 bases; nucleotides outside the gene matches: 15. From germline, CDR1 is DFQATT and CDR2 SNEGSKA (reference sequence). The CDR3 is 17 residues long.

This clonotype showed up just a few times. The V call is TRBV28, the J call TRBJ2-7, with D perhaps matching TRBD1 (5 bases). V lost 6 bases and J lost 1, with 10 bases in between. Per germline, CDR1 MDHEN and CDR2 SYDVKM. This CDR3 region has 13 residues. CDR3 nucleotide sequence: TGTGCCAGCAGCCAACAGGTATCCTACGAGCAGTACGTC. It translates to CASSQQVSYEQYV.

This clonotype turned up a few times. The rearrangement uses TRBV20-1 and TRBJ2-7, with 8 positions matching TRBD1. V lost 6 bases to trimming and J lost 2 bases; unmatched junction nucleotides: 9. The germline V gene has CDR1 DFQATT and CDR2 SNEGSKA (reference sequence). This CDR3 comprises 14 residues. The CDR3 region has the DNA TGCAGTGCAATGCAGGGGGCTGGCCCCTACGAGCAGTACTTC. Protein: CSAMQGAGPYEQYF.

This chain links TRBV20-1 with TRBJ2-2; 12 bases line up with TRBD1. V lost 6 bases to trimming and J lost 6 bases; unmatched junction nucleotides: 14. CDR1 is DFQATT and CDR2 is SNEGSKA in the germline V gene (reference sequence). The CDR3 extends over 17 amino acids. CDR3 amino acids: CSASGTGGANSPGELFF. CDR3 in DNA: TGCAGTGCATCCGGGACAGGGGGCGCGAATTCCCCCGGGGAGCTGTTTTTT.

J is TRBJ2-5 and V is TRBV25-1; tentatively, D is TRBD1 or TRBD2 (5 bases each). The CDR3 has 15 residues. Germline V lookup: CDR1 MGHDK, CDR2 SYGVNS. Trimming pared 2 bases from V and 5 bases from J, leaving 15 bases between. This CDR3 reads CASSERGEPTETQYF. For the CDR3, the DNA is TGTGCCAGCAGTGAAAGGGGAGAACCTACGGAGACCCAGTACTTC. Full variable domain (outside the CDR3, taken from reference TRBV25-1 and TRBJ2-5): EADIYQTPRYLVIGTGKKITLECSQTMGHDKMYWYQQDPGMELHLIHYSYGVNSTEKGDLSSESTVSRIRTEHFPLTLESARPSHTSQYLCASSERGEPTETQYFGPGTRLLVL.

The gene calls are TRBV14 and TRBJ2-2; D is uncertain. The CDR3 is 13 amino acids. Deletions cut 5 bases from V and 6 bases from J, with 10 bases between. CDR1 SGHDN and CDR2 FVKESK come from the germline V gene. CDR3 loop: CASSATRSGELFF. CDR3 coding DNA: TGTGCCAGCAGCGCAACTCGGTCCGGGGAGCTGTTTTTT.

This clonotype was detected a few times. This chain uses TRBV11-2 with TRBJ2-1, with TRBD2 as a possible D gene (6 bases). Trimming stripped 1 base from V and 4 bases from J, with 20 bases between. Germline CDR1 SGHAT, CDR2 FQNNGV. The CDR3 runs to 18 residues. The CDR3 nucleotides read TGTGCCAGCAGCTTAGGTTCTTATCGGGACTTATATTACAATGAGCAGTTCTTC. Translating it yields CASSLGSYRDLYYNEQFF.

The genes are TRBV27 and TRBJ2-7; D may correspond to TRBD1 or TRBD2 (5 bases each). Germline values: CDR1 MNHEY, CDR2 SMNVEV (reference sequence). The V end lost 4 bases, the J end lost 1 base, and 14 bases lay between the germline ends. CDR3 length: 15 residues. The CDR3 bases are TGTGCCAGCAGTTCAGGGACCCTGAGGTCCTACGAGCAGTACTTC. Translation gives CASSSGTLRSYEQYF.

The chain recombines TRBV20-1 with TRBJ2-5; 10 nucleotides match TRBD2. V gave up 5 bases and J gave up 5 bases; unmatched junction bases: 8. The CDR3 extends over 14 amino acids. CDR1 DFQATT and CDR2 SNEGSKA come from the germline V gene (reference sequence). The CDR3 loop is CSAGTTSGCETQYF. CDR3 nucleotide sequence: TGCAGTGCTGGCACGACTAGCGGGTGTGAGACCCAGTACTTC.

The table lists this clonotype with a few counts. V and J are TRBV10-3 and TRBJ2-1; 10 positions match TRBD2. This CDR3 contains 14 residues. Germline values: CDR1 ENHRY, CDR2 SYGVKD. Trimming took 10 bases from V and 4 from J; bases not matched to a gene: 7. The CDR3, as DNA: TGTGCCACAACCGGGACTAGCGCGTACAATGAGCAGTTCTTC. Translated, it gives CATTGTSAYNEQFF.

This chain links TRBV2 with TRBJ2-7; D unresolved. Germline assignment: CDR1 SNHLY and CDR2 FYNNEI. CDR3 length: 13 residues. V was clipped by 1 base and J by 8 bases, with 12 bases between them. CDR3 region: CASSEGYSAQQYV. The CDR3 coding sequence is TGTGCCAGCAGTGAAGGGTACTCCGCTCAGCAGTACGTC.

This clonotype showed up just a few times. V gene TRBV24-1 combines with J gene TRBJ2-5; no firm D call. The CDR3 is 12 amino acids. V lost 1 base, J lost 5 bases, and 4 bases lay in between. CDR1 KGHDR and CDR2 SFDVKD come from the germline V gene. Here the CDR3 reads CATSDFAETQYF. Written as DNA, the CDR3 is TGTGCCACCAGTGATTTCGCGGAGACCCAGTACTTC.

In this sample, this clonotype turned up many times. The chain recombines TRBV10-3 with TRBJ2-7, with no clear D. The V end lost 4 bases, the J end lost 3 bases, and 4 bases lay between the germline ends. This CDR3 has 11 residues. In germline, CDR1 is ENHRY, CDR2 SYGVKD. The CDR3 DNA reads TGTGCCATCAGTGGGAACTACGAGCAGTACTTC. Residues: CAISGNYEQYF.

The chain carries TRBV9 and TRBJ2-4; 8 nucleotides align to TRBD1. J was trimmed by 8 bases and V by 1 base; bases with no gene match: 8. Germline V gives CDR1 SGDLS, CDR2 YYNGEE. The length of the CDR3 is 15 residues. CDR3: CASSVLGTGLDIQYF. The CDR3 nucleotides read TGTGCCAGCAGCGTATTAGGGACAGGTTTGGACATTCAGTACTTC.

This clonotype was seen many times. The rearrangement joins TRBV2 to TRBJ2-3, with TRBD1 identical over 7 bases. The CDR3 is 13 amino acids. Per the germline V gene, CDR1 is SNHLY and CDR2 is FYNNEI. V lost 6 bases, J lost 11 bases, and 11 bases stayed unmatched. The chain's CDR3 is CASSLAGGIMQYF. The CDR3 coding sequence is TGTGCCAGCAGCCTAGCAGGGGGAATCATGCAGTATTTT.

This clonotype was detected many times. The rearrangement uses TRBV3-1 and TRBJ2-1; perhaps TRBD2 as D (5 bases). CDR3 size: 14 residues. V was cut by 6 bases and J by 0 bases, with 9 bases left in between. Germline V gene data show CDR1 as LGHDT and CDR2 as YNNKEL (reference sequence). The CDR3 loop is CASRRANSYNEQFF. The CDR3 DNA is TGTGCCAGCAGGCGGGCTAACTCCTACAATGAGCAGTTCTTC.

V is TRBV15 and J is TRBJ1-6; the D gene is possibly TRBD1 (5 bases). This CDR3 is 18 amino acids long. Trimming cost V 0 bases and J 14 bases, with 26 bases left between them. Germline CDR1 LNHNV, CDR2 YYDKDF (reference sequence). CDR3 amino acids: CATSRDPSRVGERKALHF. DNA for the CDR3: TGTGCCACCAGCAGAGATCCCAGTAGGGTAGGGGAAAGGAAAGCCCTCCACTTT.

This clonotype has only a few counts. The J gene is TRBJ2-2, the V gene TRBV5-6; the D is unclear. Trimming left V 2 bases short and J 1 base short, with 12 bases between. The CDR3 contains 16 residues. Germline V gene lookup returns CDR1 SGHDT and CDR2 YYEEEE. This CDR3 reads CASSLVRARNTGELFF. CDR3 coding DNA: TGTGCCAGCAGCTTAGTAAGGGCCAGGAACACCGGGGAGCTGTTTTTT.

This clonotype has at least ten counts. The chain carries TRBV7-9 and TRBJ2-1, with 9 bases fitting TRBD2. With V trimmed by 10 bases and J by 8 bases, 9 bases remained unmatched. The CDR3 extends over 13 amino acids. The germline V gene has CDR1 SEHNR and CDR2 FQNEAQ (reference sequence). DNA for the CDR3: TGTGCCACTAAAGCGGGAGGTCAGCATGAGCAGTTCTTC. Translation gives CATKAGGQHEQFF.

This clonotype was counted many times. The chain recombines TRBV7-9 with TRBJ2-5, with 9 bases aligning to TRBD2. Germline CDR1 SEHNR, CDR2 FQNEAQ (reference sequence). Losses at the gene ends were 1 base for V and 4 bases for J; bases not matched to a gene: 4. The CDR3 has 15 residues. The CDR3, as DNA: TGTGCCAGCAGCTTAGTAGCGGGAGTGGGAGAGACCCAGTACTTC. Protein sequence: CASSLVAGVGETQYF.

This clonotype was detected ten times or more. The V gene is TRBV7-2, the J gene TRBJ1-6; D not certain. The V gene lost 6 bases and the J gene lost 7 bases, with 10 bases spanning the gap. The germline CDR1 and CDR2 sequences are SGHTA and FQGNSA. The CDR3 is made up of 13 amino acids. CDR3 residues: CASSPNLNSPLHF. The CDR3 region has the DNA TGTGCCAGCAGTCCCAACCTCAATTCACCCCTCCACTTT.

This clonotype showed up just a few times. The chain recombines TRBV11-2 with TRBJ1-6; possibly TRBD1 for D (5 bases). The CDR3 extends over 17 amino acids. Germline CDR1 and CDR2: SGHAT and FQNNGV. The V end was cut by 6 bases, the J end by 0 bases, with 15 bases between. The CDR3 loop is CASSFDSPSSYNSPLHF. The DNA for the CDR3 is TGTGCCAGCAGTTTTGACAGCCCGAGCTCCTATAATTCACCCCTCCACTTT.

J is TRBJ1-6 and V is TRBV9; D not resolved. Trimming took 0 bases from V and 4 from J, leaving 5 bases between them. Germline assignment: CDR1 SGDLS and CDR2 YYNGEE. The CDR3 is 14 residues long. The CDR3 DNA sequence: TGTGCCAGCAGCGTAGAGTCTTATAATTCACCCCTCCACTTT. Its protein is CASSVESYNSPLHF.

The table lists this clonotype with a few counts. V gene TRBV21-1 combines with J gene TRBJ1-1; TRBD1, the D gene given by the table, was not confirmed from the DNA. TRBV21-1 is assigned pseudogene status. The CDR3 spans 14 residues. Here the CDR3 DNA reads TGTGCCAGCAGCAAATGCAGGGGTCCCACTGAAGCTTTCTTT. This sequence encodes CASSKCRGPTEAFF.

This clonotype was counted between two and nine times. The J gene is TRBJ1-6, the V gene TRBV18; D not certain. CDR3 length equals 14 residues. Germline V gene data show CDR1 as KGHSH and CDR2 as LQKENI. Trimming left V 3 bases short and J 9 bases short, with 12 bases between. The CDR3 sequence is CASSPNTIGSPLHF. The DNA of the CDR3 is TGTGCCAGCTCACCGAACACAATAGGTTCACCCCTCCACTTT.